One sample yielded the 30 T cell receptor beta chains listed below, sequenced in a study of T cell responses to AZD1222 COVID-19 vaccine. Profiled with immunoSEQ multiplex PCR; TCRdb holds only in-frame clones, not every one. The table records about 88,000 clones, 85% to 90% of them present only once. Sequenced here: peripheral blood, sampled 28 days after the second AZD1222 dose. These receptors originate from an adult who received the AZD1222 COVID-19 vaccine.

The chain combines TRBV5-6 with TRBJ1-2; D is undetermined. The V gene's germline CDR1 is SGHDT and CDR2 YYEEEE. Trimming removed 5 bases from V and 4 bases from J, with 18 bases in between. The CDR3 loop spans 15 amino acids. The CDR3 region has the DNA TGTGCCAGCAGGGGAACGGGTCTTACTCCCTATGGCTACACCTTC. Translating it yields CASRGTGLTPYGYTF.

In DNA, the CDR3 is TGTGCCAGCTCACCACGAGACAGCTATGGAAACACCATATATTTT. This sequence encodes CASSPRDSYGNTIYF. The rearrangement links TRBV18 to TRBJ1-3, with D perhaps TRBD1 (5 bases). The germline gives CDR1 KGHSH, CDR2 LQKENI. This CDR3 comprises 15 residues. The V end was cut by 1 base, the J end by 3 bases, with 10 bases between.

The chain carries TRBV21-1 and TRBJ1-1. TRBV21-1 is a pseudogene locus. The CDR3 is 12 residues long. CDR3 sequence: CASQRKNTEAFF. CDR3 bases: TGTGCCAGCCAACGCAAGAACACTGAAGCTTTCTTT.

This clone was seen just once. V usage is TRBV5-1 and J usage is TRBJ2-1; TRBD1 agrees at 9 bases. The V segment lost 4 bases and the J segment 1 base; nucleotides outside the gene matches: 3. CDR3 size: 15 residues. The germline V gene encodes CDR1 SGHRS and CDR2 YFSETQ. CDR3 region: CASSEGQGSYNEQFF. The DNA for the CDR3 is TGCGCCAGCAGCGAGGGACAGGGATCCTACAATGAGCAGTTCTTC.

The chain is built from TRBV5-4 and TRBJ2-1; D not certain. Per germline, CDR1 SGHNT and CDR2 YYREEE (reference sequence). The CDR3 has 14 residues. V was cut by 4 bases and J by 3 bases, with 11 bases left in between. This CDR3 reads CASSPSSSYNEQFF. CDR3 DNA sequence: TGTGCCAGCAGCCCCTCCAGTAGCTACAATGAGCAGTTCTTC.

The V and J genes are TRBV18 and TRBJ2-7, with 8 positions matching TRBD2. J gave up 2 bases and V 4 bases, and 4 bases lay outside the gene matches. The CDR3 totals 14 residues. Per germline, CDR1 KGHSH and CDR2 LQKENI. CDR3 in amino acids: CASSLAGNTYEQYF. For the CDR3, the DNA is TGTGCCAGCTCACTAGCGGGGAATACCTACGAGCAGTACTTC.

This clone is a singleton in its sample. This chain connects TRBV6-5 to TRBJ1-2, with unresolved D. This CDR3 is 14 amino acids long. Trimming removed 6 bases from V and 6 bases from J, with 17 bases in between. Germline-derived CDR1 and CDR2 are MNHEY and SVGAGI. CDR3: CASSPVFGLHGYTF. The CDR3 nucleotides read TGTGCCAGCAGCCCCGTTTTTGGGTTACATGGCTACACCTTC.

CDR3: CASSSRGENSPLHF. CDR3 DNA: TGTGCCAGCAGCTCGAGGGGGGAGAATTCACCCCTCCACTTT. The chain joins TRBV9 to TRBJ1-6, with D perhaps matching TRBD1 (6 bases). From germline, CDR1 is SGDLS and CDR2 YYNGEE. Trimming removed 4 bases from V and 7 bases from J, with 12 bases in between. The CDR3 contains 14 residues.

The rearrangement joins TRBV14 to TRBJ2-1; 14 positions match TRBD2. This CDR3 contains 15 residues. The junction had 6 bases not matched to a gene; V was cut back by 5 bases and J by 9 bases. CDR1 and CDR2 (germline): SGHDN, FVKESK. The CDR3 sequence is CASSKGTSGGGEQFF. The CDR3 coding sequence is TGTGCCAGCAGCAAAGGGACTAGCGGGGGAGGTGAGCAGTTCTTC.

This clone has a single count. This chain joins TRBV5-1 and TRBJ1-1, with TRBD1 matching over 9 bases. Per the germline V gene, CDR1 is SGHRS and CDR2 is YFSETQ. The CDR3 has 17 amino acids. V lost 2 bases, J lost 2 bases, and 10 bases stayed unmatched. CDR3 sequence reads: CASSFRPPGQGNTEAFF. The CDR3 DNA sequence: TGCGCCAGCAGCTTCCGCCCGCCGGGACAGGGAAACACTGAAGCTTTCTTT.

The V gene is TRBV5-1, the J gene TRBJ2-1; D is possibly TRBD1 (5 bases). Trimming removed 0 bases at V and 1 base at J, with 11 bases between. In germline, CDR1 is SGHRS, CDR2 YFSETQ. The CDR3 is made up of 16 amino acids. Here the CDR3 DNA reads TGCGCCAGCAGCTTGGGGCAGGGTGGGTCCTACAATGAGCAGTTCTTC. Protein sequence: CASSLGQGGSYNEQFF.

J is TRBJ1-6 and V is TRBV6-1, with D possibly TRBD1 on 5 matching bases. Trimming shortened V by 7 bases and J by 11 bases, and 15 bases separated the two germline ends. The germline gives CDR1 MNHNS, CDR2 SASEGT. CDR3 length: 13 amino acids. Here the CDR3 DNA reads TGTGCCAGCATGCAGGGATTAGTTGCACCCCTCCACTTT. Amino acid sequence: CASMQGLVAPLHF.

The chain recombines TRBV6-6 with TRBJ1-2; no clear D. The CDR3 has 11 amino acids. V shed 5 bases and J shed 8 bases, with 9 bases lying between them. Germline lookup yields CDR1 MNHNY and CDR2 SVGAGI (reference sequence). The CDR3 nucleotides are TGTGCCAGCAGTCATGAGCGAGGCTACACCTTC. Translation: CASSHERGYTF.

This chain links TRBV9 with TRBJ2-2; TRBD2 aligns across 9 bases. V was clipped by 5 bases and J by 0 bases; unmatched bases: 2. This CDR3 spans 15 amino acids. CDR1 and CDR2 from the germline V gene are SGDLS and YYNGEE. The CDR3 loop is CASRASGANTGELFF. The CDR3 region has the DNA TGTGCCAGCAGAGCTAGCGGGGCGAACACCGGGGAGCTGTTTTTT.

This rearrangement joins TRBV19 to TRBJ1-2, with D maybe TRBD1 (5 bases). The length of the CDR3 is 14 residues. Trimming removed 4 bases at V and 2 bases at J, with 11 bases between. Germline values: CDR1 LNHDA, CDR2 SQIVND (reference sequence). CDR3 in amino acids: CASSSMDTNYGYTF. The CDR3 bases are TGTGCCAGTAGTAGCATGGACACGAACTATGGCTACACCTTC. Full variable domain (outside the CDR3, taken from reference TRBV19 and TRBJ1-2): DGGITQSPKYLFRKEGQNVTLSCEQNLNHDAMYWYRQDPGQGLRLIYYSQIVNDFQKGDIAEGYSVSREKKESFPLTVTSAQKNPTAFYLCASSSMDTNYGYTFGSGTRLTVV.

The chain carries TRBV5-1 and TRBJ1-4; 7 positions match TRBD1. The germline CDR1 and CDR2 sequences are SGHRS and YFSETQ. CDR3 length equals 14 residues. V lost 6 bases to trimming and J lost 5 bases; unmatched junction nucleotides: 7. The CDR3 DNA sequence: TGCGCCAGCAAGTTCTCGGACAGGAATGAAAAACTGTTTTTT. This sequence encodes CASKFSDRNEKLFF.

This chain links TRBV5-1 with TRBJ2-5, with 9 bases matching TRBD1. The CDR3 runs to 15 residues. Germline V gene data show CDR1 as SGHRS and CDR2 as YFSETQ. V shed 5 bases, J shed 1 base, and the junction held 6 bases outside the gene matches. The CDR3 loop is CASSSGQGPQETQYF. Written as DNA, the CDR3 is TGCGCCAGCAGTTCGGGACAGGGTCCCCAAGAGACCCAGTACTTC. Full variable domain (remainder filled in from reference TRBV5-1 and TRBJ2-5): KAGVTQTPRYLIKTRGQQVTLSCSPISGHRSVSWYQQTPGQGLQFLFEYFSETQRNKGNFPGRFSGRQFSNSRSEMNVSTLELGDSALYLCASSSGQGPQETQYFGPGTRLLVL.

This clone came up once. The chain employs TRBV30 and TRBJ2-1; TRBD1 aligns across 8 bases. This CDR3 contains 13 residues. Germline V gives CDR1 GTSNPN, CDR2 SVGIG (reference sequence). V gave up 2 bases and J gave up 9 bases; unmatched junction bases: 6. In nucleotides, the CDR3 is TGTGCCTGGAGTCGACAGGGGACGGGTGAGCAGTTCTTC. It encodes CAWSRQGTGEQFF.

Here the CDR3 reads CASSRTGTANTEAFF. CDR3 in DNA: TGTGCCAGCAGCCGAACCGGGACAGCGAACACTGAAGCTTTCTTT. The rearrangement uses TRBV7-3 and TRBJ1-1; 7 bases agree with TRBD1. CDR1 and CDR2 (germline): SGHTA, FQGTGA. The CDR3 runs to 15 residues. The V and J ends lost 5 bases and 1 base, in that order; junction bases with no gene match: 7.

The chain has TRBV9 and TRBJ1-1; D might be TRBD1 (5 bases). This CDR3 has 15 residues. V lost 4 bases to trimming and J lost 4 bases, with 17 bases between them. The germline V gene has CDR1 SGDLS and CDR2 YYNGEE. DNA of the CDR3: TGTGCCAGCAGCCAAGATGGGGGTGGGGGCACTGAAGCTTTCTTT. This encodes CASSQDGGGGTEAFF.

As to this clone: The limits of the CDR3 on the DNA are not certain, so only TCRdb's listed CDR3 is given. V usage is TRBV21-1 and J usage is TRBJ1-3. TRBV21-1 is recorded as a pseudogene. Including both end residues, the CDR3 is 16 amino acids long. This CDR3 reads CASSKVVVGSGNTIYF.

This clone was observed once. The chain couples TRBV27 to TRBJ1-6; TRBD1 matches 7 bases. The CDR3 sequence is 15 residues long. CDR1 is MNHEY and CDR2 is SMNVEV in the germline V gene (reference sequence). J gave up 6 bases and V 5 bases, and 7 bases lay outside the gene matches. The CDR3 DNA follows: TGTGCCAGCAGTAGAGGGACAGCGATTAATTCACCCCTCCACTTT. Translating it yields CASSRGTAINSPLHF.

The CDR3, as DNA: TGCGCCAGCAGTCCGGGACAGGGGAGAACTGAAGCTTTCTTT. It encodes CASSPGQGRTEAFF. The rearrangement links TRBV10-2 to TRBJ1-1, with 10 bases aligning to TRBD1. With V trimmed by 5 bases and J by 5 bases, 5 bases remained unmatched. Germline V CDR1 and CDR2: WSHSY, SAAADI. The CDR3 runs to 14 residues.

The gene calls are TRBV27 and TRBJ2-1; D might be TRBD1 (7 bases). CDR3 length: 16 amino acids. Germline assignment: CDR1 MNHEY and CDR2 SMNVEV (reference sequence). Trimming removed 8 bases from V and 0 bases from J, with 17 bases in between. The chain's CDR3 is CASAPQGGPSYNEQFF. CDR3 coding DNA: TGTGCCAGCGCCCCCCAGGGGGGACCCTCCTACAATGAGCAGTTCTTC.

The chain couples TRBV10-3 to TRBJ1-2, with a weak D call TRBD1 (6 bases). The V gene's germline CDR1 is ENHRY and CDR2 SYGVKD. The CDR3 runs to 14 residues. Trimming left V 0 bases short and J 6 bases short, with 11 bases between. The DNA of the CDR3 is TGTGCCATCAGTGAGTCGGGGGGCCAGCATGGCTACACCTTC. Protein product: CAISESGGQHGYTF.

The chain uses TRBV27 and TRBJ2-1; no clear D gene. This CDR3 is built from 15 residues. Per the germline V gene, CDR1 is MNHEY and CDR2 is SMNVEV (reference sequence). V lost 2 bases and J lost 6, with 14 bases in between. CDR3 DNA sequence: TGTGCCAGCAGTTTACCAGGTGCCGGCTCCAATGAGCAGTTCTTC. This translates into CASSLPGAGSNEQFF.

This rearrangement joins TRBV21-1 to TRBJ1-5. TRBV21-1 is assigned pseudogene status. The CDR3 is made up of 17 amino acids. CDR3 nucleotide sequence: TGTGCCAGCAGCAAAGTGTGCCCGGACCGACCGAATCAGCCCCAGCATTTT. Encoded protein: CASSKVCPDRPNQPQHF.

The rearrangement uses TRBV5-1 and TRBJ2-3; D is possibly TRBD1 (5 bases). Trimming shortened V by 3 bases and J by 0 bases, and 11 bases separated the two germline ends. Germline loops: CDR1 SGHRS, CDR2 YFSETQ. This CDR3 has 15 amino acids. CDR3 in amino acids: CASSSTGKSTDTQYF. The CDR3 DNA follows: TGCGCCAGCAGCTCCACAGGCAAAAGCACAGATACGCAGTATTTT.

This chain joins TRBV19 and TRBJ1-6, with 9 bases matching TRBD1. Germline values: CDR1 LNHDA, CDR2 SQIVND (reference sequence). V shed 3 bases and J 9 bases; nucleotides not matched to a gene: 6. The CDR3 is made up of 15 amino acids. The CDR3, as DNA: TGTGCCAGTAGTATTAAGGACAGGGGCCCTTCACCCCTCCACTTT. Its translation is CASSIKDRGPSPLHF.

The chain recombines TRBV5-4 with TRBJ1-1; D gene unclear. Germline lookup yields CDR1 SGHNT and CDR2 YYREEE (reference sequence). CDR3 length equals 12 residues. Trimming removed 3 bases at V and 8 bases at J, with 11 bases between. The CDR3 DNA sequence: TGTGCCAGCAGCTCGGAAGGATTGGAAGCTTTCTTT. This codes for CASSSEGLEAFF.